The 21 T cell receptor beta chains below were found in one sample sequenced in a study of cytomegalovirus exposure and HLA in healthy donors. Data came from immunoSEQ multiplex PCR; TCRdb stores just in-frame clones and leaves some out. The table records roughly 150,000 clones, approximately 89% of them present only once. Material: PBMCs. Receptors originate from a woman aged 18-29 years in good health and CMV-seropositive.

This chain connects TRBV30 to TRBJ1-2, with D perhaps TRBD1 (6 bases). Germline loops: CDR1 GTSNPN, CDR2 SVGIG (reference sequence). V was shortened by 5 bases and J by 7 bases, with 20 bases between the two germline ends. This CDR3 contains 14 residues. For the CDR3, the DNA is TGTGCCTGGGGGGCACAGGGTTTCACAGGTGGCTACACCTTC. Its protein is CAWGAQGFTGGYTF.

The CDR3 DNA follows: TGTGCCGTAAGAGATTCTGGAAACACCATATATTTT. As protein: CAVRDSGNTIYF. This chain connects TRBV6-1 to TRBJ1-3, with D uncertain. V lost 11 bases, J lost 1 base, and 9 bases lay in between. The CDR3 has 12 residues. Germline V CDR1 and CDR2: MNHNS, SASEGT.

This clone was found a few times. The CDR3 region has the DNA TGTGCCAGCAGTTACCAAGGACAAGGGGGCTACGAGCAGTACTTC. As protein: CASSYQGQGGYEQYF. The chain couples TRBV6-5 to TRBJ2-7, with D maybe TRBD1 (6 bases). Germline V gene lookup returns CDR1 MNHEY and CDR2 SVGAGI. With 2 bases removed from V and 3 bases from J, the gap between germline ends came to 14 bases. This CDR3 has 15 amino acids.

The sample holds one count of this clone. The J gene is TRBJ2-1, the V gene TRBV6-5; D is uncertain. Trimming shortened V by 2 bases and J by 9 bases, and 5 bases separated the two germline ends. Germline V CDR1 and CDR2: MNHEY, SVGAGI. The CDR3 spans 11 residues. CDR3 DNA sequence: TGTGCCAGCAGTTACAAGCGTGAGCAGTTCTTC. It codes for CASSYKREQFF.

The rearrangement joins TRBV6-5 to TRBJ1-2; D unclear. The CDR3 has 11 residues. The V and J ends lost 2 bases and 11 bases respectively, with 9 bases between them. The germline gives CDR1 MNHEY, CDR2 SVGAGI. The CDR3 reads CASSYGDLYTF. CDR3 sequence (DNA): TGTGCCAGCAGTTACGGAGACTTGTACACCTTC.

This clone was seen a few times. This CDR3 is CASSLAGLSYEQYF. CDR3 DNA sequence: TGTGCCAGCAGCCTCGCCGGACTCTCCTACGAGCAGTACTTC. The chain is built from TRBV5-4 and TRBJ2-7; possibly TRBD2 for D (5 bases). The germline V and J ends were trimmed by 4 bases and 0 bases, with 11 bases remaining between them. This CDR3 contains 14 residues. Germline V gene lookup returns CDR1 SGHNT and CDR2 YYREEE (reference sequence).

CDR3 DNA sequence: TGTGCCAGCAGTTTATCGTTCTTGGGGCAAGCTGAAGCTTTCTTT. Translation: CASSLSFLGQAEAFF. The rearrangement uses TRBV27 and TRBJ1-1, with a possible D match to TRBD1 (5 bases). This CDR3 has 15 residues. Trimming took off 0 bases at V and 6 bases at J, with 14 bases between the two ends. In germline, CDR1 is MNHEY, CDR2 SMNVEV (reference sequence).

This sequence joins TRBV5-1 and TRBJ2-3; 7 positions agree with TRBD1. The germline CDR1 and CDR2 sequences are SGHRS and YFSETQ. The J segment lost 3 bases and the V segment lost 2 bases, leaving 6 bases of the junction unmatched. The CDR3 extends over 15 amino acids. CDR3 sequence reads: CASSFNPTGTDTQYF. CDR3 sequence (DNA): TGCGCCAGCAGCTTTAATCCGACAGGGACAGATACGCAGTATTTT.

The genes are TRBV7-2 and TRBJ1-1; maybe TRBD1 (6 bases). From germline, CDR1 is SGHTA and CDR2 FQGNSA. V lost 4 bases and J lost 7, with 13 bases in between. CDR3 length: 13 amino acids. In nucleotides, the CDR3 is TGTGCCAGCAGCTCTCGGGGGGCGGATGAAGCTTTCTTT. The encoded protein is CASSSRGADEAFF.

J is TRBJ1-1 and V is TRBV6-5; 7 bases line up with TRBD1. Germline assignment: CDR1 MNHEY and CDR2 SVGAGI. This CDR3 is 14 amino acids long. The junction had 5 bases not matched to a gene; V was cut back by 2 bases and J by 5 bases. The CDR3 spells CASSYPGGRTEAFF. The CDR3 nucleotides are TGTGCCAGCAGTTACCCAGGGGGTCGGACTGAAGCTTTCTTT.

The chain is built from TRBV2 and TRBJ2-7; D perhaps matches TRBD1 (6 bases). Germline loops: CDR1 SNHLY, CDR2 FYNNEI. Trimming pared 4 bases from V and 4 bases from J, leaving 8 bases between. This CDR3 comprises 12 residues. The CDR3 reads CASSVQGYEQYF. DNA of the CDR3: TGTGCCAGCAGTGTACAGGGATACGAGCAGTACTTC. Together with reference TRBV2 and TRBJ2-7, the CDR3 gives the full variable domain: EPEVTQTPSHQVTQMGQEVILRCVPISNHLYFYWYRQILGQKVEFLVSFYNNEISEKSEIFDDQFSVERPDGSNFTLKIRSTKLEDSAMYFCASSVQGYEQYFGPGTRLTVT.

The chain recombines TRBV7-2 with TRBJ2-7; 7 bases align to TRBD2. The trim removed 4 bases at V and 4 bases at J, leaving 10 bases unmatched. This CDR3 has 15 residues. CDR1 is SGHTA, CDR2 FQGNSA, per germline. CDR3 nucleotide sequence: TGTGCCAGCAGCTCAGAGGGACTAATGTTTTACGAGCAGTACTTC. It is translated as CASSSEGLMFYEQYF.

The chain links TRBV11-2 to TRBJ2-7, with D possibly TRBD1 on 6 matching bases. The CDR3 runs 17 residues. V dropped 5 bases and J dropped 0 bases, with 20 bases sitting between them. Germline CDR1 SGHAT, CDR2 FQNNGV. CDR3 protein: CASSTGLRGSDSYEQYF. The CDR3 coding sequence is TGTGCCAGCAGCACAGGCCTTAGGGGGTCCGACTCCTACGAGCAGTACTTC.

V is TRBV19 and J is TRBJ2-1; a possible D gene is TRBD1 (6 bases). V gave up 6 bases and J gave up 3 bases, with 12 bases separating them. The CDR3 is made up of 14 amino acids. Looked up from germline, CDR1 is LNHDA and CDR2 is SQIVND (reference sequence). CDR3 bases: TGTGCCAGTAGGCAACAGGGAATCTACAATGAGCAGTTCTTC. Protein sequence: CASRQQGIYNEQFF.

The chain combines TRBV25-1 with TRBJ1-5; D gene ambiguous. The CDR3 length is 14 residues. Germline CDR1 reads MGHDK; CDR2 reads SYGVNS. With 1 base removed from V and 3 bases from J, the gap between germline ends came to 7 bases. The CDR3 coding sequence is TGTGCCAGCAGTGAATTCGAGGACAATCAGCCCCAGCATTTT. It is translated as CASSEFEDNQPQHF.

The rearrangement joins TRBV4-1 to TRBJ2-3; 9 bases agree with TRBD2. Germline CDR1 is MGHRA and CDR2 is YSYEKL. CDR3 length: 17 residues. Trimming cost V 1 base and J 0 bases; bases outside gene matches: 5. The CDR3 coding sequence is TGCGCCAGCAGCCAAGCCCGACTAGCGGCCAGCACAGATACGCAGTATTTT. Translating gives CASSQARLAASTDTQYF.

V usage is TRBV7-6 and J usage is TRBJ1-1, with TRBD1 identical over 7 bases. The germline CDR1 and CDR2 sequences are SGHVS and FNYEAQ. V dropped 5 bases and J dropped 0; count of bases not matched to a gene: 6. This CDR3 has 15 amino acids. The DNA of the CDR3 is TGTGCCAGCAGCGTCGACAGGGCGATGAACACTGAAGCTTTCTTT. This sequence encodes CASSVDRAMNTEAFF.

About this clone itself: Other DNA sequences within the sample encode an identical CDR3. The CDR3: CASSPSRGGTDTQYF. The CDR3 DNA is TGTGCCAGCTCACCAAGTCGAGGTGGGACAGATACGCAGTATTTT. The V and J genes are TRBV18 and TRBJ2-3; D remains ambiguous. Germline values: CDR1 KGHSH, CDR2 LQKENI. This CDR3 region has 15 residues. V lost 2 bases to trimming and J lost 3 bases, with 12 bases between them.

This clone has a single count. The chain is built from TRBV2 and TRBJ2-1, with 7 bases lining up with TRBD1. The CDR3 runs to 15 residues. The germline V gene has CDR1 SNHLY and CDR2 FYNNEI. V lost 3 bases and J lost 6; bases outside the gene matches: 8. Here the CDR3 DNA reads TGTGCCAGCAGTGACGGAGACAGGGTTCTCAATGAGCAGTTCTTC. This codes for CASSDGDRVLNEQFF. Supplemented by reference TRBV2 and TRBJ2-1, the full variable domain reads EPEVTQTPSHQVTQMGQEVILRCVPISNHLYFYWYRQILGQKVEFLVSFYNNEISEKSEIFDDQFSVERPDGSNFTLKIRSTKLEDSAMYFCASSDGDRVLNEQFFGPGTRLTVL.

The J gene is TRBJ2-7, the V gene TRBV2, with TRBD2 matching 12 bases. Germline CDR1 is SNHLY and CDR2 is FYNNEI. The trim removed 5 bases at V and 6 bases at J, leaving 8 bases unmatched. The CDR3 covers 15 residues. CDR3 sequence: CASSQTSGRKGEQYF. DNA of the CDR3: TGTGCCAGCAGTCAGACTAGCGGGAGAAAGGGCGAGCAGTACTTC.

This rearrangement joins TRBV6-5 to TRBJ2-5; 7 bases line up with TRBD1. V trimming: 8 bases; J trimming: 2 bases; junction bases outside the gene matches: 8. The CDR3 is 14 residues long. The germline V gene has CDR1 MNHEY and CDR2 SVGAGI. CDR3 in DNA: TGTGCCAGCGGAATGGGACAGTCACAAGAGACCCAGTACTTC. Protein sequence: CASGMGQSQETQYF.